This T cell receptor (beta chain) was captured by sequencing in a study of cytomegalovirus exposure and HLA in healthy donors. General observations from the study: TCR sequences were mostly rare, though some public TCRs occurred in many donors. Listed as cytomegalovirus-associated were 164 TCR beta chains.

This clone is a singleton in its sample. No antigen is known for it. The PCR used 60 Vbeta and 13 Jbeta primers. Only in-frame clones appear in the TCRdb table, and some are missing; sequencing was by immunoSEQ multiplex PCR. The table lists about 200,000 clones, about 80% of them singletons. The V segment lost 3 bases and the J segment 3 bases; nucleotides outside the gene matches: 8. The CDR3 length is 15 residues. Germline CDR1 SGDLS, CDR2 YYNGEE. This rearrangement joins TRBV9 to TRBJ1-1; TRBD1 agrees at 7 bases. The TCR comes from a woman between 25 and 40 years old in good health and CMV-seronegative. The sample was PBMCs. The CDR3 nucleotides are TGTGCCAGCAGCGCCACCCCTCAGGGGGACACTGAAGCTTTCTTT. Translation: CASSATPQGDTEAFF.